This TCR beta chain was sequenced for a study of blood T cell repertoires in COVID-19. The wider study: The origin of the acute and convalescent COVID-19 samples was the United States, Italy and Spain. The cDNA or gDNA used as material had been derived from T cells, B-cell-depleted T cells, or PBMCs.

Original processing notes: Amplification from reference gene primers served as the basis for estimated nucleated cell counts. Sequencing was performed with immunoSEQ multiplex PCR; in TCRdb, only in-frame clones are kept and a portion is missing. D and trimming were read from the DNA, whereas the V and J calls and clone size are those reported in that table. The sample lists under 300,000 clones, 86% occurring once. In this sample, this clone turned up once. In germline, CDR1 is MDHEN, CDR2 SYDVKM. The ends lost 5 bases at V and 6 bases at J; junction bases unmatched: 10. The CDR3 extends over 17 amino acids.

The sequenced sample consisted of peripheral blood. The chain is built from TRBV28 and TRBJ1-6, with 10 nucleotides matching TRBD1. This TCR came from a man aged 55 to 70 with acute or convalescent COVID-19. CDR3 coding DNA: TGTGCCAGCAGTCCCGACAGGGGGCCCAACCTTAATTCACCCCTCCACTTT. It yields the protein CASSPDRGPNLNSPLHF.